Here is one T cell receptor beta chain with its context. The CDR3 runs 15 residues. The V end was cut by 3 bases, the J end by 0 bases, with 6 bases between. Looked up from germline, CDR1 is SGHAT and CDR2 is FQDESV (reference sequence). This entry comes from a study of blood T cell repertoires in COVID-19. Some clones are missing from TCRdb's copy, which holds only in-frame ones; the method was immunoSEQ multiplex PCR. The sample gives about 190,000 clones, more than 75% of which show up once; roughly a sixth is in the top ten. This rearrangement joins TRBV11-1 to TRBJ2-6; no definite D call. This TCR was sampled from a woman in her 50s with acute COVID-19. The sequencing input was PBMCs or T cells enriched from blood (not recorded which). CDR3 sequence: CASSFEDSGANVLTF. In DNA, the CDR3 is TGTGCCAGCAGCTTTGAGGACTCTGGGGCCAACGTCCTGACTTTC.